This passage covers 4 T cell receptor beta chains from one sample sequenced in a study of T cell responses to AZD1222 COVID-19 vaccine. Only in-frame clones appear in the TCRdb table, and some are missing; sequencing was by immunoSEQ multiplex PCR. The sample includes approximately 170,000 clones, over 90% of them seen just once. The specimen comprised peripheral blood, sampled on day 0 of AZD1222 vaccination. These receptors came from an adult in good health.

The J gene is TRBJ2-1, the V gene TRBV3-1 (or the pseudogene TRBV3-2); 10 bases are shared with TRBD2. The CDR3 extends over 16 amino acids. The V and J ends lost 4 bases and 3 bases, in that order; junction bases with no gene match: 6. Per germline, CDR1 LGHDT and CDR2 YNNKEL (reference sequence). The CDR3, as DNA: TGTGCCAGCAGCCCGGCTAGCGGGAGCGTCTACAATGAGCAGTTCTTC. As protein: CASSPASGSVYNEQFF.

The CDR3 reads CASSLVGGALMNTEAFF. The DNA of the CDR3 is TGTGCCAGCAGCTTAGTAGGGGGGGCCTTAATGAACACTGAAGCTTTCTTT. The rearrangement links TRBV7-4 to TRBJ1-1, with a possible D match to TRBD1 (6 bases). Germline V lookup: CDR1 SGHVT, CDR2 SQSDAQ. This CDR3 region has 17 residues. The V gene lost 1 base and the J gene lost 0 bases, with 15 bases spanning the gap. Variable domain in full (rest from reference TRBV7-4 and TRBJ1-1): GAGVSQSPRYKVAKRGRDVALRCDSISGHVTLYWYRQTLGQGSEVLTYSQSDAQRDKSGRPSGRFSAERPERSVSTLKIQRTEQGDSAVYLCASSLVGGALMNTEAFFGQGTRLTVV.

The V gene is TRBV11-2, the J gene TRBJ1-4; D remains unclear. Trimming took 1 base from V and 4 from J, leaving 7 bases between them. This CDR3 spans 14 amino acids. Looked up from germline, CDR1 is SGHAT and CDR2 is FQNNGV. DNA for the CDR3: TGTGCCAGCAGCTTAGTAATTGGTAATGAAAAACTGTTTTTT. Amino acid sequence: CASSLVIGNEKLFF.

V and J are TRBV10-3 and TRBJ1-5; 9 bases are shared with TRBD1. This CDR3 spans 17 amino acids. Unmatched junction bases numbered 9, after V lost 3 bases and J lost 3 bases. CDR1 ENHRY and CDR2 SYGVKD come from the germline V gene. The CDR3 reads CAISELKGQGNNQPQHF. Here the CDR3 DNA reads TGTGCCATCAGTGAACTAAAGGGACAGGGTAACAATCAGCCCCAGCATTTT.